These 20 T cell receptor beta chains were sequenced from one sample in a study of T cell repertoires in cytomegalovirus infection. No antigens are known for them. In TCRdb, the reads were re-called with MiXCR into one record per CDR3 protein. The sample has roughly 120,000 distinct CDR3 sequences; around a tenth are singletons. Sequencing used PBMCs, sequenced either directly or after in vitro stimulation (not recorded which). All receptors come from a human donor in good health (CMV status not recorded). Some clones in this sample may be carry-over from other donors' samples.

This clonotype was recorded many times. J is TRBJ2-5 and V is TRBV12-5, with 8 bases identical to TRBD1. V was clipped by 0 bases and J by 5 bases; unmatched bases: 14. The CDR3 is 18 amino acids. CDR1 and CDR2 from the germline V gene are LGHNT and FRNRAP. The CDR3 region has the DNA TGTGCTAGTGGTTTGGTACTCGGGGCGACAGGGGAGTGGGAGACCCAGTACTTC. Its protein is CASGLVLGATGEWETQYF.

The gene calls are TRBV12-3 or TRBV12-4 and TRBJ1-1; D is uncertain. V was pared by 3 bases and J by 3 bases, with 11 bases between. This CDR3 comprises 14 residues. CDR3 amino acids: CASSLSNTHTEAFF. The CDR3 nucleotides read TGTGCCAGCAGTTTGAGTAACACCCACACTGAAGCTTTCTTT.

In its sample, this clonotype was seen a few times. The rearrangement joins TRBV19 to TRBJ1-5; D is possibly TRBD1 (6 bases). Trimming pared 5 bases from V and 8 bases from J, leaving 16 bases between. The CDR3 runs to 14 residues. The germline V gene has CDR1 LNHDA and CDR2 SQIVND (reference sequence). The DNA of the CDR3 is TGTGCCAGTAGTGCCACAGGGTTCTTGGAGCCCCAGCATTTT. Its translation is CASSATGFLEPQHF.

The CDR3 nucleotides read TGTGCCAGCAGTTTCTTCGGGGGGGAGAATCAGCCCCAGCATTTT. This translates into CASSFFGGENQPQHF. The rearrangement joins TRBV12-3 or TRBV12-4 to TRBJ1-5; TRBD1 is a possible D gene (5 bases). V gave up 3 bases and J gave up 4 bases, with 13 bases separating them. This CDR3 is built from 15 residues.

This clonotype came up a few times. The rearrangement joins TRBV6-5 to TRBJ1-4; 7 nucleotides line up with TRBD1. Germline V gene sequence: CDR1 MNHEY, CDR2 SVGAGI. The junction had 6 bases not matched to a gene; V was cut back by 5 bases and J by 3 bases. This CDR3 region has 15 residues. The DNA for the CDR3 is TGTGCCAGCAGTCCTCAGGGGGTTTCTAATGAAAAACTGTTTTTT. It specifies CASSPQGVSNEKLFF.

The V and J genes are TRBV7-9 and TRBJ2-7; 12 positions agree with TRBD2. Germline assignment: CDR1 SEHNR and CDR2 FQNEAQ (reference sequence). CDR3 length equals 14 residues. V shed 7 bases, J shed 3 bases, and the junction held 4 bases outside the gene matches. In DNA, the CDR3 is TGTGCCAGCAACCCGGGACTAGCGGGCTACGAGCAGTACTTC. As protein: CASNPGLAGYEQYF.

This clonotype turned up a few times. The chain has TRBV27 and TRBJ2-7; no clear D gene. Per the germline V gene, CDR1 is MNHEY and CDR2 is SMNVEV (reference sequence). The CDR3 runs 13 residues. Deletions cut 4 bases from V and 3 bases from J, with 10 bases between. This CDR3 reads CASSSPPSYEQYF. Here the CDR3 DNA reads TGTGCCAGCAGTTCTCCGCCCAGCTACGAGCAGTACTTC.

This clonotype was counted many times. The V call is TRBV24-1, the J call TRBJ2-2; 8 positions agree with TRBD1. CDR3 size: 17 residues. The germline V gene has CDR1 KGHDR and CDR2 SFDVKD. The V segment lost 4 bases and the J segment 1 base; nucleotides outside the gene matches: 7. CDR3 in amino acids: CATSELDRGRNTGELFF. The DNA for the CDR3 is TGTGCCACCAGTGAACTCGACAGGGGAAGGAACACCGGGGAGCTGTTTTTT.

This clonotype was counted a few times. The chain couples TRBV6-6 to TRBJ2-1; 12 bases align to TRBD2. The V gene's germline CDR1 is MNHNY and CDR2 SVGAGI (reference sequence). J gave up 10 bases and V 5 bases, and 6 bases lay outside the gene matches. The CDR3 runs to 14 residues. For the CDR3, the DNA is TGTGCCAGCAGTCCCAGCGGACTAGCGGGAGAGCAGTTCTTC. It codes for CASSPSGLAGEQFF.

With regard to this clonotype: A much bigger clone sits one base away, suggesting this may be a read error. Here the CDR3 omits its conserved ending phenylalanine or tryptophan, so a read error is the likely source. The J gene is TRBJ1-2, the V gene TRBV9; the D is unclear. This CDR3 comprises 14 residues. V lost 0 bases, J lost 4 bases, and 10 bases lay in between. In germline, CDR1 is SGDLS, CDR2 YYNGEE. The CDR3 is CASSVGDTSYGYTS. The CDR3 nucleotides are TGTGCCAGCAGCGTAGGTGACACCTCCTATGGCTACACCTCC.

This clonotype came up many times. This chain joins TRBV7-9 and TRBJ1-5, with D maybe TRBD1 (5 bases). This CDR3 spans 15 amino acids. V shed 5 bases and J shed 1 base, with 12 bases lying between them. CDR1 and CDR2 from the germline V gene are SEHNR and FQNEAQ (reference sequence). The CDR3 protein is CASSEGSGSNQPQHF. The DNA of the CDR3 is TGTGCCAGCAGCGAGGGGTCGGGGAGCAATCAGCCCCAGCATTTT.

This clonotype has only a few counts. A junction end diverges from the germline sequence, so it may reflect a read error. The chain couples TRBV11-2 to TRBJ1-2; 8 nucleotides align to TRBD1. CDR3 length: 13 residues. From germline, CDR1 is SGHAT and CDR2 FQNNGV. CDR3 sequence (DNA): TGTGCCAGCAGCATAGACAGGGGCAATGGCTACACCTTC. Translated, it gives CASSIDRGNGYTF.

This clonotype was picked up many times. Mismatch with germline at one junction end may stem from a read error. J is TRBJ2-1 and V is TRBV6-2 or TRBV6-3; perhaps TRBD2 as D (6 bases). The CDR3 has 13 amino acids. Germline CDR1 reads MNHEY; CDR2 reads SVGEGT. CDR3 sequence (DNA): TGTGCCAGCAGTTACGTACGGGACTGGGGCTCCTCTTTC. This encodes CASSYVRDWGSSF.

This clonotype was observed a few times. This chain's CDR3 is CASSVPGQGSSYEQYV. In nucleotides, the CDR3 is TGTGCCAGCAGTGTACCGGGACAGGGAAGCTCCTACGAGCAGTACGTC. The chain has TRBV6-2 or TRBV6-3 and TRBJ2-7; 9 bases map to TRBD1. V dropped 5 bases and J dropped 0; count of bases not matched to a gene: 8. The CDR3 extends over 16 amino acids. Per the germline V gene, CDR1 is MNHEY and CDR2 is SVGEGT.

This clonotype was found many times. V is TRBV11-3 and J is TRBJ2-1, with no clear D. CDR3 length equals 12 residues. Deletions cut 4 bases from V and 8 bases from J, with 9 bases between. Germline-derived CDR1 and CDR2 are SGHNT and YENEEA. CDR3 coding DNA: TGTGCCAGCAGCTCCCTAGAGCATGAGCAGTTCTTC. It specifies CASSSLEHEQFF.

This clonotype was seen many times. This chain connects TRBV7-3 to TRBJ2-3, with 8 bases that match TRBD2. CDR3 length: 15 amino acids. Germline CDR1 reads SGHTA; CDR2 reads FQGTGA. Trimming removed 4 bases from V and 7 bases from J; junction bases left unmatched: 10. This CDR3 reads CASSSNSGSRNTQYF. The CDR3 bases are TGTGCCAGCAGCTCTAACAGCGGGAGTCGAAATACGCAGTATTTT. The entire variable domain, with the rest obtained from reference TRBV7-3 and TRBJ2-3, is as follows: GAGVSQTPSNKVTEKGKYVELRCDPISGHTALYWYRQSLGQGPEFLIYFQGTGAADDSGLPNDRFFAVRPEGSVSTLKIQRTERGDSAVYLCASSSNSGSRNTQYFGPGTRLTVL.

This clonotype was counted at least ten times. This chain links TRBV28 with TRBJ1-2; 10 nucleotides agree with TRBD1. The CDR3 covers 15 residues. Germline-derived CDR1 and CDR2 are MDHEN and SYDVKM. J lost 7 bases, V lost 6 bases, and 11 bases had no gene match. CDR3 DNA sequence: TGTGCCAGCAGGACCCCGGGACAGGGGTCGATTGGCTACACCTTC. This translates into CASRTPGQGSIGYTF.

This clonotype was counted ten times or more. The CDR3 sequence is CASSARRELSYEQYF. CDR3 nucleotide sequence: TGTGCCAGCAGCGCCCGGCGGGAACTTTCCTACGAGCAGTACTTC. The genes are TRBV7-2 and TRBJ2-7; D may be TRBD2 (6 bases). CDR1 is SGHTA, CDR2 FQGNSA, per germline. This CDR3 comprises 15 residues. Trimming left V 5 bases short and J 1 base short, with 15 bases between.

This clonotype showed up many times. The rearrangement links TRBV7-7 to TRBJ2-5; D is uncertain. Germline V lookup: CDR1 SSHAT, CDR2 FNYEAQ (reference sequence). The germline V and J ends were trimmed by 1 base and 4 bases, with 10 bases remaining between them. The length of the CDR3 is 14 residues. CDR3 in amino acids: CASSLDPGSETQYF. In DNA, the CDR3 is TGTGCCAGCAGCTTAGATCCAGGATCAGAGACCCAGTACTTC.

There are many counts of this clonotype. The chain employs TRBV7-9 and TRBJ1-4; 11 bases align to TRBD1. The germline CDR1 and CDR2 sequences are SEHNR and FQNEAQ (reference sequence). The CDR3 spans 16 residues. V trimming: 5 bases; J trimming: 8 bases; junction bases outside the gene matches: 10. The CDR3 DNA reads TGTGCCAGCAGCCCTGGACAGGGGGCGGTTGGAGAAAAACTGTTTTTT. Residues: CASSPGQGAVGEKLFF.